This T cell receptor (beta chain) is from a study of blood T cell repertoires in COVID-19. Whole-study context: Sites in the United States, Italy and Spain provided acute and convalescent COVID-19 samples. The analysed material was cDNA or gDNA that came from T cells, B-cell-depleted T cells, or PBMCs.

In the original analysis: The authors estimated nucleated cell counts from reference gene primer amplification. Sequencing was performed with immunoSEQ multiplex PCR; in TCRdb, only in-frame clones are kept and a portion is missing. V and J calls and clone size come straight from that table; D and trimming were deduced from the DNA. The table includes around 620,000 clones, around 89% detected once. Per the germline V gene, CDR1 is SGHRS and CDR2 is YFSETQ. V lost 0 bases to trimming and J lost 3 bases, with 9 bases between them. The CDR3 is made up of 14 amino acids. The clonotype was recovered from a woman between 18 and 29 years old with acute or convalescent COVID-19. The sequencing sample was made of peripheral blood. The chain combines TRBV5-1 with TRBJ1-1; D not certain. CDR3 bases: TGCGCCAGCAGCTTGGCGGCAGGTGACACTGAAGCTTTCTTT. It translates to CASSLAAGDTEAFF. Full variable domain (outside the CDR3, taken from reference TRBV5-1 and TRBJ1-1): KAGVTQTPRYLIKTRGQQVTLSCSPISGHRSVSWYQQTPGQGLQFLFEYFSETQRNKGNFPGRFSGRQFSNSRSEMNVSTLELGDSALYLCASSLAAGDTEAFFGQGTRLTVV.